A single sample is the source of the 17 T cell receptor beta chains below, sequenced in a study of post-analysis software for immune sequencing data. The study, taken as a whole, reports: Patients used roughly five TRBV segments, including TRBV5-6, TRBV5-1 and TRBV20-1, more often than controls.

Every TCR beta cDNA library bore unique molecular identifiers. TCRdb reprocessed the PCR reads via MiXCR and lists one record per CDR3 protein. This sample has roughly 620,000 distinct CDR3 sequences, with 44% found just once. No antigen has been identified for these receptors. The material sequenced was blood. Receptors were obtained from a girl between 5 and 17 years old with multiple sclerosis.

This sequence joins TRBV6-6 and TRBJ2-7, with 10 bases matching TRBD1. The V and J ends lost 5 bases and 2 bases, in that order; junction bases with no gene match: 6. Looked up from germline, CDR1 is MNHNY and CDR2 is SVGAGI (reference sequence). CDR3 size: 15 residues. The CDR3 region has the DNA TGTGCCAGCAGTGGGGGGACAGGGGAACCCTACGAGCAGTACTTC. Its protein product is CASSGGTGEPYEQYF.

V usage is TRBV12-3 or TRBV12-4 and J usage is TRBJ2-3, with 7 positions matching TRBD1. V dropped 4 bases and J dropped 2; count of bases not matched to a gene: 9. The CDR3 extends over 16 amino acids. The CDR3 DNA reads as TGTGCCAGCAGTTCCGGACAGGTGACTCCCACAGATACGCAGTATTTT. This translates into CASSSGQVTPTDTQYF.

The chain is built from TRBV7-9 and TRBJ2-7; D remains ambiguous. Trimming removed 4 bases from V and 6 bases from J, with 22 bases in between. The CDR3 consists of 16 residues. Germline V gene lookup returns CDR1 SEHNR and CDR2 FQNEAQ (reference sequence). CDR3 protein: CASSSSFDQPPSEQYF. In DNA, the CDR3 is TGTGCCAGCAGCTCCTCCTTCGACCAGCCCCCTTCCGAGCAGTACTTC.

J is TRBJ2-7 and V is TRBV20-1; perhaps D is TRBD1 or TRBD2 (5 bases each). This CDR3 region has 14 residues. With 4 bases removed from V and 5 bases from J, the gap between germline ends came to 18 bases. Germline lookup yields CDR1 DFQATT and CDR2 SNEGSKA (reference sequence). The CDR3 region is CSAMSGQRDDEQYF. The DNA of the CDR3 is TGCAGTGCTATGTCCGGGCAGAGGGACGACGAGCAGTACTTC.

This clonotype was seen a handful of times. The CDR3 reads CASSHRSSEAFF. The CDR3 region has the DNA TGCGCCAGCAGCCACAGGTCCTCTGAAGCTTTCTTT. This sequence joins TRBV4-1 and TRBJ1-1; D ambiguous. The CDR3 sequence is 12 residues long. Germline loops: CDR1 MGHRA, CDR2 YSYEKL. V gave up 3 bases and J gave up 6 bases, with 8 bases separating them.

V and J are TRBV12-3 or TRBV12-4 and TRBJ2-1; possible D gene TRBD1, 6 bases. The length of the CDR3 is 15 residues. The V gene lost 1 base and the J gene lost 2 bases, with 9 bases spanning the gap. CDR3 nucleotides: TGTGCCAGCAGTTTAGACAGGGCAACCTACAATGAGCAGTTCTTC. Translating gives CASSLDRATYNEQFF.

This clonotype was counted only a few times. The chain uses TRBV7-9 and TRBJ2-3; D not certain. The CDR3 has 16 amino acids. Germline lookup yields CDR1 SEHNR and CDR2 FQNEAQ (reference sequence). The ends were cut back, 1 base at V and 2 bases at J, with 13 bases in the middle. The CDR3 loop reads CASSLGQVPFTDTQYF. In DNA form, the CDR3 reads TGTGCCAGCAGCTTAGGCCAGGTACCTTTCACAGATACGCAGTATTTT. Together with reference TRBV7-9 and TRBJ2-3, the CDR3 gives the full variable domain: DTGVSQNPRHKITKRGQNVTFRCDPISEHNRLYWYRQTLGQGPEFLTYFQNEAQLEKSRLLSDRFSAERPKGSFSTLEIQRTEQGDSAMYLCASSLGQVPFTDTQYFGPGTRLTVL.

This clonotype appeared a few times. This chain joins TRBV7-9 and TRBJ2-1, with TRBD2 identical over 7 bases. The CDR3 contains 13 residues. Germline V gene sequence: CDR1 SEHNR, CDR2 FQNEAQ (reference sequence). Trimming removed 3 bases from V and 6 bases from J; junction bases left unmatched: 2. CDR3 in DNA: TGTGCCAGCAGCTTGGGAGGGCGCAATGAGCAGTTCTTC. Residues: CASSLGGRNEQFF.

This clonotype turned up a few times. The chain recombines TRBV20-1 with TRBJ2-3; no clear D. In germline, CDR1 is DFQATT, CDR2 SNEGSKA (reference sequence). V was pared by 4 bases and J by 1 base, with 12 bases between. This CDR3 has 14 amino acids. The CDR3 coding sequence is TGCAGTGCTACGGGCCCCTCGGGCACAGATACGCAGTATTTT. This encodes CSATGPSGTDTQYF.

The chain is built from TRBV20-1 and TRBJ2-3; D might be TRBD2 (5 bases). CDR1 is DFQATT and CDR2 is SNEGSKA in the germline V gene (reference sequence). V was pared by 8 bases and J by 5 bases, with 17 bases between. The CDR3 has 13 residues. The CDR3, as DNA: TGCAGTCCTACTAGGGATCTAATAGATACGCAGTATTTT. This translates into CSPTRDLIDTQYF.

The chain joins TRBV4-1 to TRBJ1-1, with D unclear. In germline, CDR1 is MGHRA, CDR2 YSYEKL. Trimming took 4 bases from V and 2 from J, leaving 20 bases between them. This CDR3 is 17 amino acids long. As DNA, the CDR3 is TGCGCCAGCAGCCCCGGTCCTGATGGGCGGACCAACACTGAAGCTTTCTTT. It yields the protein CASSPGPDGRTNTEAFF.

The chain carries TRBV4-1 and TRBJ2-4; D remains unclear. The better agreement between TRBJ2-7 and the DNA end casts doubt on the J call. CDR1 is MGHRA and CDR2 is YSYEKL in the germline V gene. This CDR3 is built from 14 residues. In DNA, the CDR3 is TGCGCCAGCAGCCAAACCCGGTCTTCCTACGAGCAGTACTTC. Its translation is CASSQTRSSYEQYF.

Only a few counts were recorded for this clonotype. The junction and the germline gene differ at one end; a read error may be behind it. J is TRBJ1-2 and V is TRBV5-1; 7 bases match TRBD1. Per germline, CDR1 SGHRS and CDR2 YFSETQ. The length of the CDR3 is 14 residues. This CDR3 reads CASSTGDLNYGYTF. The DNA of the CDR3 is TGTGCCAGCAGTACAGGGGATCTAAACTATGGCTACACCTTC.

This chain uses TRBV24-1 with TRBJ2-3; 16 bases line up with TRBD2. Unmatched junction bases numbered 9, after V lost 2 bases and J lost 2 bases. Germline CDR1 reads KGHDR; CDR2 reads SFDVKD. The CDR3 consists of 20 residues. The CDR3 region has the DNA TGTGCCACCAGTGATTACGGGACTAGCGGGAGGGCCCAGGACACAGATACGCAGTATTTT. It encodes CATSDYGTSGRAQDTDTQYF.

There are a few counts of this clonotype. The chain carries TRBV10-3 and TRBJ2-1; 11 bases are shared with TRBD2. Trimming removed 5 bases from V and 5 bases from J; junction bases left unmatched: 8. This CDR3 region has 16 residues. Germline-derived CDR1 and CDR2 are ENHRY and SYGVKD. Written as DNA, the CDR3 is TGTGCCATCAGTCATAGCCCGGGACTAGCGGACAATGAGCAGTTCTTC. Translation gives CAISHSPGLADNEQFF.

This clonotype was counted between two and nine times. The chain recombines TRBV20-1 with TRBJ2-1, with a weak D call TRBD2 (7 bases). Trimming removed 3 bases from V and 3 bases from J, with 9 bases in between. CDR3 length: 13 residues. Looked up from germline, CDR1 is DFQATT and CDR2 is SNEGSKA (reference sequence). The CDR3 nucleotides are TGCAGTGCTAGGGGGGGGCTCTACAATGAGCAGTTCTTC. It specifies CSARGGLYNEQFF.

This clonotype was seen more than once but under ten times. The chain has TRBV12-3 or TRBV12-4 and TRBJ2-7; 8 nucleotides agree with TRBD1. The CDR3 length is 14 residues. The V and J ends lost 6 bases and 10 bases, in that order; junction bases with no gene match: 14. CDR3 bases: TGTGCCAGCAGAGTGGCCCAGGGGGCACCGGAACAGTACTTC. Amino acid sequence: CASRVAQGAPEQYF.